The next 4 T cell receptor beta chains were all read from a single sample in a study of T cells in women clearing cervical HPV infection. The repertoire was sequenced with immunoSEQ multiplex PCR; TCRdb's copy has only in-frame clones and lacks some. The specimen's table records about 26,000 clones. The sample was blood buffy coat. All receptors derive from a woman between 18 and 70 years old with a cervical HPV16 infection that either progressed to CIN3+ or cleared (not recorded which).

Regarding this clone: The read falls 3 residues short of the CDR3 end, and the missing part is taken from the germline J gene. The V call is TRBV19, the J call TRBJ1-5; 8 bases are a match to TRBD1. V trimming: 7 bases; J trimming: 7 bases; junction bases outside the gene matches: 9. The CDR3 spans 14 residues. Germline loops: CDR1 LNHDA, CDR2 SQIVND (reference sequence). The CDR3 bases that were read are TGTGCCAGTACCAGGCAGGGGGCAGGGCAGCCC. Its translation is CASTRQGAGQP. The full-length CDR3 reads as CASTRQGAGQPQHF.

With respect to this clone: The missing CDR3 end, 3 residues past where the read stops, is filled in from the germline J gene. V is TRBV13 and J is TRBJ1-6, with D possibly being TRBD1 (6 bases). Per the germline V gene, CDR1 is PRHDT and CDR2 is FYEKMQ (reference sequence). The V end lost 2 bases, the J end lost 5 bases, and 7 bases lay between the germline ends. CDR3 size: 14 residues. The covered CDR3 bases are TGTGCCAGCAGCTTAAGGACAGATAATTCACCC. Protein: CASSLRTDNSP. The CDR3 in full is CASSLRTDNSPLHF.

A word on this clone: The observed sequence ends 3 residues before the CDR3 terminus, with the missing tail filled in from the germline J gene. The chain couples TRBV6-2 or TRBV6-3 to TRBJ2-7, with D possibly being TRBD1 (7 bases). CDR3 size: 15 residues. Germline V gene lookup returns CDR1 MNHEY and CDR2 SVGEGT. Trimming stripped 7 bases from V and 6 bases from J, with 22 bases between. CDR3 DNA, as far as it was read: TGTGCCAGCAACCGCGACGGGGCAGGGGGGAGCGAG. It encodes CASNRDGAGGSE. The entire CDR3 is CASNRDGAGGSEQYF.

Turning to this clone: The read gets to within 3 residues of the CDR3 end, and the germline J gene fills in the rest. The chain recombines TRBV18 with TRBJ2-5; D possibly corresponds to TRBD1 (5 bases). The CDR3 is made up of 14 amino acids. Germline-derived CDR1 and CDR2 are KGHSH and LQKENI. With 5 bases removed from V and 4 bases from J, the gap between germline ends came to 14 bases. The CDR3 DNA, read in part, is TGTGCCAGCTCATTCACTGGCAGGGTAGAGACC. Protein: CASSFTGRVET. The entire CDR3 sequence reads CASSFTGRVETQYF.